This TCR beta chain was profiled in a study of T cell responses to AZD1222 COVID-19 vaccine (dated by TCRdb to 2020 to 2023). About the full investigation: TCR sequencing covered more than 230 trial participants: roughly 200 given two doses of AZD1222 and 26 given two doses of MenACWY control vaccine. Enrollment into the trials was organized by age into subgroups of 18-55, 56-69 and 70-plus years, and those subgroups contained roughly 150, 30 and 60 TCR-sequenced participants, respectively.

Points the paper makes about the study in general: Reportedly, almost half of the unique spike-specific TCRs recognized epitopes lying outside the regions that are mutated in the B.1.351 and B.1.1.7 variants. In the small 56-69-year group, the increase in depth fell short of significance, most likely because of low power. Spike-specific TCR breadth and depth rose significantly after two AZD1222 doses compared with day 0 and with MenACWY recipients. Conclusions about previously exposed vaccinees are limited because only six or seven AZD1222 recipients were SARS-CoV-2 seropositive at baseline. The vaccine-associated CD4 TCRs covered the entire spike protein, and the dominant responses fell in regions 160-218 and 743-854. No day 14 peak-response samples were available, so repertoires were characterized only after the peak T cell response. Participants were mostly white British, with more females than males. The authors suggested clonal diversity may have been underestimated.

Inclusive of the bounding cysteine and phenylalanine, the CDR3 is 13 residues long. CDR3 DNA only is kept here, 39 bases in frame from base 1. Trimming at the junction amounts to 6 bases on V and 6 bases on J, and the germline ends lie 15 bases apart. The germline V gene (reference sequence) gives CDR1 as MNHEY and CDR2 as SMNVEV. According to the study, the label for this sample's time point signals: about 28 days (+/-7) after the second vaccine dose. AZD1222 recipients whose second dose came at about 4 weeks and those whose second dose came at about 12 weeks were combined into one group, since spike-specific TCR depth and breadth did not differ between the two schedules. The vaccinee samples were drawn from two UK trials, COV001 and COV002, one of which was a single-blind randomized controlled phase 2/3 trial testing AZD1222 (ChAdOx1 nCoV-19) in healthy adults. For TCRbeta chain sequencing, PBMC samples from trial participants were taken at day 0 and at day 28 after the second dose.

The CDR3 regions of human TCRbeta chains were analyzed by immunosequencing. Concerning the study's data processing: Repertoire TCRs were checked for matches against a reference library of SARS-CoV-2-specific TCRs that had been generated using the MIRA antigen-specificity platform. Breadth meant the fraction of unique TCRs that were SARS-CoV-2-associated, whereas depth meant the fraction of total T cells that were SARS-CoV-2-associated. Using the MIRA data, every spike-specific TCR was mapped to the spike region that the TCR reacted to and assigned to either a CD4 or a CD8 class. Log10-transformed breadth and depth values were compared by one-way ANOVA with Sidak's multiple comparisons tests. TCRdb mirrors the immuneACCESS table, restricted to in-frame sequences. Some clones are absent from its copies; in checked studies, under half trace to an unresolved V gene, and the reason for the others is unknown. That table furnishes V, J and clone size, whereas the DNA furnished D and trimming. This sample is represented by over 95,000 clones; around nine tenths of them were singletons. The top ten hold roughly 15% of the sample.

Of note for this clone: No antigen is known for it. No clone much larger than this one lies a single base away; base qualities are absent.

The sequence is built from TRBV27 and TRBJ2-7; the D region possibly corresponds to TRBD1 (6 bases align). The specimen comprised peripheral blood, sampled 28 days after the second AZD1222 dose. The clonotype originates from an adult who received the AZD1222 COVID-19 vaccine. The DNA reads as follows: TGTGCCAGCAGGGATGCAGGGGTCCCCGAGCAGTACTTC. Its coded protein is CASRDAGVPEQYF.